A selection of T cell receptor beta chains follows, all from one sample in a study of blood T cell repertoires in COVID-19. Sequencing was performed with immunoSEQ multiplex PCR; in TCRdb, only in-frame clones are kept and a portion is missing. The sample lists about 91,000 clones; approximately 77% were seen once. The sample was peripheral blood. These receptors were taken from a woman aged 80 or over with acute or convalescent COVID-19. CDR3s leave out the opening cysteine and the closing phenylalanine or tryptophan.

v_call: TRBV5-1
j_call: TRBJ2-5
cdr3_aa: ASSTGGGLAGVETQY

v_call: TRBV5-8
j_call: TRBJ1-6
cdr3_aa: ASSLAWASPLH

v_call: TRBV5-4
j_call: TRBJ2-7
cdr3_aa: ASSLGGGRASSYEQY

v_call: TRBV7-9
j_call: TRBJ1-4
cdr3_aa: ASSPSAPRLPNEKLF

v_call: TRBV6-5
j_call: TRBJ1-1
cdr3_aa: ASSRIRGRTEAF

v_call: TRBV11-1
j_call: TRBJ2-7
cdr3_aa: ASSQGQGVEQY

v_call: TRBV19
j_call: TRBJ2-3
cdr3_aa: ASRGTGTDTQY

v_call: TRBV7-8
j_call: TRBJ2-6
cdr3_aa: ASSLRQGAAGANVLT

v_call: TRBV2
j_call: TRBJ1-2
cdr3_aa: ASIPQGLNYGYT

v_call: TRBV4-3
j_call: TRBJ1-1
cdr3_aa: ASSPQQGHGAF

v_call: TRBV7-3
j_call: TRBJ1-2
cdr3_aa: ASSPGQGLFYT

v_call: TRBV28
j_call: TRBJ2-3
cdr3_aa: ASSLSASGSLADTQY

v_call: TRBV7-2
j_call: TRBJ2-7
cdr3_aa: ASSPLAGGQYEQY

v_call: TRBV6-1
j_call: TRBJ1-5
cdr3_aa: ASSEAQGMGRPQH

v_call: TRBV5-1
j_call: TRBJ2-7
cdr3_aa: ASSSPVGGSEQY